This TCR beta chain was captured by sequencing in a study of metastatic and nonmetastatic thyroid tumors. Each patient went into thyroid surgery without having received any treatment. A remark on this clone: One junction end does not reproduce the germline sequence, and a read error may be involved.

The CDR3 loop spans 13 amino acids. In germline, CDR1 is MNHEY, CDR2 SMNVEV (reference sequence). TCRdb reprocessed the PCR reads via MiXCR. The sample has 16,000 or so clones; approximately 25% are singletons. This sequence was found in a male donor with papillary thyroid cancer or a benign thyroid nodule (not recorded which). Some clones in this sample may be carry-over from other donors' samples. The rearrangement uses TRBV27 and TRBJ1-1; D may be TRBD1 (5 bases). Sequences were obtained from tumor tissue. CDR3 nucleotide sequence: TGTGCCAGCAGTGAACAGGAGCGGACTGGAGCTTTCTTT. Translating it yields CASSEQERTGAFF.